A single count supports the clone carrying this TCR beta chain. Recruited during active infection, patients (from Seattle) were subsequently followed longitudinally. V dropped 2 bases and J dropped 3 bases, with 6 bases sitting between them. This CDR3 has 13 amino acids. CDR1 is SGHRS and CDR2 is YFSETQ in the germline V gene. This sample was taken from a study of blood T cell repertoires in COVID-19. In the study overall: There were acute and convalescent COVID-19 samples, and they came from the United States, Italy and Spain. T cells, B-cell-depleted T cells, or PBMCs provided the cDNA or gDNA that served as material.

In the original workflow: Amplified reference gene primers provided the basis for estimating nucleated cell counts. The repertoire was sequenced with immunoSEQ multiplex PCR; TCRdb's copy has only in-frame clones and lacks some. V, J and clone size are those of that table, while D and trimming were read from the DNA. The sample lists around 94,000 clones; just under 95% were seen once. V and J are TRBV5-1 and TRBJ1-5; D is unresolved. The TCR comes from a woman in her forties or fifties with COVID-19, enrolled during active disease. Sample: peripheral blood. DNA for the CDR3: TGCGCCAGCAGCTTAACAGTCAATCAGCCCCAGCATTTT. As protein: CASSLTVNQPQHF.